The sequence of this T cell receptor (beta chain) was determined in a study of cytomegalovirus exposure and HLA in healthy donors. Whole-study results and caveats: Listed as cytomegalovirus-associated were 164 TCR beta chains. With high specificity and sensitivity, the classifier reportedly diagnosed cytomegalovirus status.

Note on this clone: Its antigen is not identified.

Using immunoSEQ multiplex PCR, the repertoire was profiled, and TCRdb retains in-frame clones only, with some absent. The sample yields 90,000 to 120,000 clones, roughly 88% seen once. The clonotype comes from a woman between 18 and 29 years old in good health and CMV-seronegative. Sequencing used PBMCs.

In DNA, the CDR3 is TGTGCCTGGAACACAGGGGTATCCTACAATGAGCAGTTCTTC. This translates into CAWNTGVSYNEQFF. The V and J genes are TRBV30 and TRBJ2-1; 7 bases map to TRBD1. The length of the CDR3 is 14 residues. The germline gives CDR1 GTSNPN, CDR2 SVGIG (reference sequence). J gave up 1 base and V 4 bases, and 4 bases lay outside the gene matches.